This record concerns one T cell receptor (beta chain) sequence. The antigen is undetermined. Treatment reported: 19 received Ad26.COV2.S at low or high dose, single or two shots; several received placebo; per-sample allocation not given. Collection of the samples took place on day 63 after the first injection of vaccine or placebo. The sample came from a Boston adult aged 18-55 years. The sample originates from a study of Ad26.COV2.S vaccination and SARS-CoV-2 variants. Study in general: Donor got 5x10^10 or 1x10^11 viral particles of Ad26.COV2.S. Regarding the study as a whole: Substantial breadth in spike-specific CD8+ and CD4+ T cell responses was reportedly seen after vaccination.

TCRdb keeps only in-frame clones here, not all; method: immunoSEQ multiplex PCR. The table shows 300,000 to 350,000 clones, with roughly 90% occurring only once. Germline V CDR1 and CDR2: MNHEY, SVGEGT. V shed 3 bases and J shed 2 bases, with 7 bases lying between them. The CDR3 consists of 13 residues. The sequence came from a person aged 18-60 years who received the Ad26.COV2.S COVID-19 vaccine or a placebo. V and J are TRBV6-2 or TRBV6-3 and TRBJ2-5, with no clear D. Sequenced material: peripheral blood, taken in a trial of Ad26.COV2.S vaccine versus placebo. The CDR3 region is CASSYTPQETQYF. CDR3 DNA: TGTGCCAGCAGTTATACCCCACAAGAGACCCAGTACTTC.